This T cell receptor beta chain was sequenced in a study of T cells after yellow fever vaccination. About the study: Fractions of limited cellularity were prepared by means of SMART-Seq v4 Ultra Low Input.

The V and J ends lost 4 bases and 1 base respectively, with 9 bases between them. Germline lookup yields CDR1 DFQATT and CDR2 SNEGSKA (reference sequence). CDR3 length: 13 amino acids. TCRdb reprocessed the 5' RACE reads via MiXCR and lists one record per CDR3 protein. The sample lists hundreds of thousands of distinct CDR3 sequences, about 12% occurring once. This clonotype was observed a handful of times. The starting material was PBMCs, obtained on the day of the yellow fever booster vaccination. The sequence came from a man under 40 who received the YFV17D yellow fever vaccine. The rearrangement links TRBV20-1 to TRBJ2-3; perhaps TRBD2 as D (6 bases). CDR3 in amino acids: CSAKGGGTDTQYF. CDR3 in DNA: TGCAGTGCTAAAGGCGGGGGCACAGATACGCAGTATTTT.